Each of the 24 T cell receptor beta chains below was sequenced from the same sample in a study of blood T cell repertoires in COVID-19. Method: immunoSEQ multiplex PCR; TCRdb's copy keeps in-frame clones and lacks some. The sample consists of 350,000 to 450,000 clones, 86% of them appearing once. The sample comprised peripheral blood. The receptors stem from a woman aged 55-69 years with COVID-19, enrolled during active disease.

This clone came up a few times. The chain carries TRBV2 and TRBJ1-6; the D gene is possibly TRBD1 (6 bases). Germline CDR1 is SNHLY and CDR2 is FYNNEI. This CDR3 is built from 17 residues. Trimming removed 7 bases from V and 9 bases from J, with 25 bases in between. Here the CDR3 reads CASTLNDRYSTASPLHF. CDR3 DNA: TGTGCCAGCACTCTAAATGACAGGTACAGCACCGCTTCACCCCTCCACTTT.

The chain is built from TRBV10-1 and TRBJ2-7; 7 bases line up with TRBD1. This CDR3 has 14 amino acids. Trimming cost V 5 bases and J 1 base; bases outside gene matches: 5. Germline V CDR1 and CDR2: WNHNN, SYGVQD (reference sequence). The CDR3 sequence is CASSPLQGSYEQYF. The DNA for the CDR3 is TGCGCCAGCAGTCCTTTACAGGGGTCCTACGAGCAGTACTTC.

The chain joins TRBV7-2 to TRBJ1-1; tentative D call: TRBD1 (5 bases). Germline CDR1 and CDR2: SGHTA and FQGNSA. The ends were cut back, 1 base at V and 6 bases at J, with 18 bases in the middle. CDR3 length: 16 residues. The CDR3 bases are TGTGCCAGCAGCTTAGGTGGGAGGGGCGCAAAGTCTGAAGCTTTCTTT. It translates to CASSLGGRGAKSEAFF.

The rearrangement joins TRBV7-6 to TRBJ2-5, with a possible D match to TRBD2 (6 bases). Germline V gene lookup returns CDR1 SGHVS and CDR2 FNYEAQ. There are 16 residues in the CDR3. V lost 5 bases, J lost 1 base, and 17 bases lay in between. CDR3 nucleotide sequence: TGTGCCAGCAGCCCCAGGCAGGGAGGATTCCAAGAGACCCAGTACTTC. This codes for CASSPRQGGFQETQYF.

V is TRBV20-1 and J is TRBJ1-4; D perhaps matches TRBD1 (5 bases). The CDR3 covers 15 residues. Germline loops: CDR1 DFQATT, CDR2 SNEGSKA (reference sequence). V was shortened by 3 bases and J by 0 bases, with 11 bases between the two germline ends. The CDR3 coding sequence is TGCAGTGCTAGTCCTTCGGGGGCAACTAATGAAAAACTGTTTTTT. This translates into CSASPSGATNEKLFF.

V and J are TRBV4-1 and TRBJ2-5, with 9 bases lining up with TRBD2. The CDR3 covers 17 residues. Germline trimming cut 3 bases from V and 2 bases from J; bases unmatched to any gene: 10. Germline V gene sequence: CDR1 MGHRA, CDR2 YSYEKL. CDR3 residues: CASSHPPAGGRQETQYF. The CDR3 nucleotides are TGCGCCAGCAGCCACCCCCCCGCGGGGGGGAGACAAGAGACCCAGTACTTC.

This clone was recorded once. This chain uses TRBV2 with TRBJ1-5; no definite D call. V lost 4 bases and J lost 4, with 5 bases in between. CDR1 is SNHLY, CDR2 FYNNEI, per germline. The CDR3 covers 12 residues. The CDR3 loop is CASSGPNQPQHF. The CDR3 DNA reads TGTGCCAGCAGTGGTCCTAATCAGCCCCAGCATTTT.

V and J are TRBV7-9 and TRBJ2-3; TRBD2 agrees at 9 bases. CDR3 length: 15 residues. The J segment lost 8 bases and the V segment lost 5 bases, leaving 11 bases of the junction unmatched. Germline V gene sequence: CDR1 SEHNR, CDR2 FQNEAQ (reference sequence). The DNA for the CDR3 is TGTGCCAGCAGCCTAGGGGCTAGCGGGGCAGGTACGCAGTATTTT. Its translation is CASSLGASGAGTQYF. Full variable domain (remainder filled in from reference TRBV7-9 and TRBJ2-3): DTGVSQNPRHKITKRGQNVTFRCDPISEHNRLYWYRQTLGQGPEFLTYFQNEAQLEKSRLLSDRFSAERPKGSFSTLEIQRTEQGDSAMYLCASSLGASGAGTQYFGPGTRLTVL.

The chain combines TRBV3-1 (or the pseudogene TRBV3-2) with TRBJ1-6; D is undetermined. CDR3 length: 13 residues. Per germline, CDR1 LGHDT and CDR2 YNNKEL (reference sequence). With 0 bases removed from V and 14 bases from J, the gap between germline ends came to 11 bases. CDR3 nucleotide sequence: TGTGCCAGCAGCCAAGAGGGGAGGGCGACCCTCCACTTT. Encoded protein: CASSQEGRATLHF.

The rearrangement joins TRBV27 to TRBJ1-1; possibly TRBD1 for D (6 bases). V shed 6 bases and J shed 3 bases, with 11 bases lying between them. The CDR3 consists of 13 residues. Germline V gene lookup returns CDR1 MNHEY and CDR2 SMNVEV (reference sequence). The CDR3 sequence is CASRIQGYTEAFF. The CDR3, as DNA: TGTGCCAGCAGGATACAGGGTTACACTGAAGCTTTCTTT.

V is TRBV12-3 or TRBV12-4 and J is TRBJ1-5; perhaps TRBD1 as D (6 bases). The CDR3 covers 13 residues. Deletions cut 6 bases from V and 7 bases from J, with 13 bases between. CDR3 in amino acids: CASSRNRDQPQHF. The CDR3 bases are TGTGCCAGCAGCCGCAACAGGGACCAGCCCCAGCATTTT.

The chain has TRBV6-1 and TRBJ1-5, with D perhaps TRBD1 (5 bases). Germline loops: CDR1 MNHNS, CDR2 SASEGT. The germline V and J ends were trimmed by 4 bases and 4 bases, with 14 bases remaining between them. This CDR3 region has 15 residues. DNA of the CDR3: TGTGCCAGCAGTGGGGACTCTGCCGGGAATCAGCCCCAGCATTTT. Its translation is CASSGDSAGNQPQHF.

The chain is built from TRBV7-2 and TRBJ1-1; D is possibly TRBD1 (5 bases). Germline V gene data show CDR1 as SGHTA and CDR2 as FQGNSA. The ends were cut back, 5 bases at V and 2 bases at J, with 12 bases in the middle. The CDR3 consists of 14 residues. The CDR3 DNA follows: TGTGCCAGCAGCCAATCTCAGGGTAACACTGAAGCTTTCTTT. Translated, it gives CASSQSQGNTEAFF.

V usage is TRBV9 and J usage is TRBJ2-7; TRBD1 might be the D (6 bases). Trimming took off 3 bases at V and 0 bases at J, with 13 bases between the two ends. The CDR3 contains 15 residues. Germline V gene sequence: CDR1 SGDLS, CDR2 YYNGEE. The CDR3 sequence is CASSATLRGSYEQYF. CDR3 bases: TGTGCCAGCAGCGCGACCCTCAGGGGCTCCTACGAGCAGTACTTC.

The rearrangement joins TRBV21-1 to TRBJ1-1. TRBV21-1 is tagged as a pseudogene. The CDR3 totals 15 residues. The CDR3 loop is CASITGRVKNTEAFF. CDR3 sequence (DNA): TGTGCCAGCATCACCGGTCGGGTCAAGAACACTGAAGCTTTCTTT.

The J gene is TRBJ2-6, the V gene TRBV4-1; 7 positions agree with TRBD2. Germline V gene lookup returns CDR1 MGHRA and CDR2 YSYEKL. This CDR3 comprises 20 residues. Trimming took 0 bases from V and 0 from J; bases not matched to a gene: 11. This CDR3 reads CASSQDTSGAALSGANVLTF. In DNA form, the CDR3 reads TGCGCCAGCAGCCAAGATACAAGCGGGGCGGCCCTCTCTGGGGCCAACGTCCTGACTTTC.

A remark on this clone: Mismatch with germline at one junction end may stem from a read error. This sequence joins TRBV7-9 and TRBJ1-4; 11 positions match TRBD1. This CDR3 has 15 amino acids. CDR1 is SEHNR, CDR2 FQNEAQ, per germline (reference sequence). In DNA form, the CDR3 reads TGTGCCAGCAGCCTCGGACAGGGGGCTAACGAAAAACTGTTTTTT. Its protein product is CASSLGQGANEKLFF. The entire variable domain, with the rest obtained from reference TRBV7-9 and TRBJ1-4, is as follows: DTGVSQNPRHKITKRGQNVTFRCDPISEHNRLYWYRQTLGQGPEFLTYFQNEAQLEKSRLLSDRFSAERPKGSFSTLEIQRTEQGDSAMYLCASSLGQGANEKLFFGSGTQLSVL.

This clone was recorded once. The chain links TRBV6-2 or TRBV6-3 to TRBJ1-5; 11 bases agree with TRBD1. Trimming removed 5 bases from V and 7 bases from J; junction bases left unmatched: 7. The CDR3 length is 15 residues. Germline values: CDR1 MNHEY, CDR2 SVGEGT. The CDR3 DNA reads TGTGCCAGCAGTGTGGACAGGGGGCAGTGGCAGCCCCAGCATTTT. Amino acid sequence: CASSVDRGQWQPQHF.

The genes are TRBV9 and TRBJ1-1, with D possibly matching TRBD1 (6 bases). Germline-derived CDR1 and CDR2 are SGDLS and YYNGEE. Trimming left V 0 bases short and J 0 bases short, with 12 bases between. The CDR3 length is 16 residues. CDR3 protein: CASSVVPDRLNTEAFF. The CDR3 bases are TGTGCCAGCAGCGTAGTTCCAGACAGGCTGAACACTGAAGCTTTCTTT.

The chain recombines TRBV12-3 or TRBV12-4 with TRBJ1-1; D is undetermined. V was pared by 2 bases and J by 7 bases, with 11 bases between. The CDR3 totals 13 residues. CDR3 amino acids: CASSLLWHVEAFF. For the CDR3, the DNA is TGTGCCAGCAGTTTACTGTGGCACGTTGAAGCTTTCTTT.

The CDR3 DNA reads as TGTGCCAGCAGCCAAGGGGACAGGGACTATGGCTACACCTTC. Translation gives CASSQGDRDYGYTF. The chain is built from TRBV3-1 (or the pseudogene TRBV3-2) and TRBJ1-2, with TRBD1 matching 9 bases. The CDR3 sequence is 14 residues long. Per germline, CDR1 LGHDT and CDR2 YNNKEL (reference sequence). The trim removed 1 base at V and 3 bases at J, leaving 0 bases unmatched.

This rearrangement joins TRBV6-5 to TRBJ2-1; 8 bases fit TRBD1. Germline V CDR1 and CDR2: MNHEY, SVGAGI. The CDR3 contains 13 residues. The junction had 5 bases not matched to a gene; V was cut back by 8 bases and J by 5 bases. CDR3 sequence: CASSRTGHNEQFF. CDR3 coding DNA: TGTGCCAGCTCGAGGACAGGGCACAATGAGCAGTTCTTC.

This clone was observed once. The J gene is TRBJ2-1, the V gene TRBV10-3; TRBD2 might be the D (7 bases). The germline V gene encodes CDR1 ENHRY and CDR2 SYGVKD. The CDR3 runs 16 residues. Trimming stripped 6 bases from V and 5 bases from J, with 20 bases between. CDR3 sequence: CAISDRGEWGHNEQFF. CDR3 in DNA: TGTGCCATCAGCGACCGGGGGGAATGGGGGCACAATGAGCAGTTCTTC.

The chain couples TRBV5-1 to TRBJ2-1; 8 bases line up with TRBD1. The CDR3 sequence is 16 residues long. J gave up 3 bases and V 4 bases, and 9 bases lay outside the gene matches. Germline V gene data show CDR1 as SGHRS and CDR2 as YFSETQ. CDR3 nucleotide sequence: TGCGCCAGCAGCACCGAGGTCGGACAGGGCTACAATGAGCAGTTCTTC. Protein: CASSTEVGQGYNEQFF.